The present T cell receptor beta chain was sequenced within a study of T cell responses to AZD1222 COVID-19 vaccine. Background on the study: Second-dose intervals of approximately 4 or approximately 12 weeks were pooled. Whole-study findings and limits: The study sampled repertoires only after the peak T cell response. A mostly white British donor set with more females was recruited, and clonal diversity was possibly underestimated.

Trimming took off 5 bases at V and 5 bases at J, with 15 bases between the two ends. The germline CDR1 and CDR2 sequences are SGHAT and FQNNGV. The CDR3 runs to 14 residues. The repertoire was sequenced with immunoSEQ multiplex PCR; TCRdb's copy has only in-frame clones and lacks some. The sample comprises around 150,000 clones, 88% of which are singletons, and less than 2.5% rests with the top ten. Worth noting for this clone: Antigen: not known.

The sample consisted of peripheral blood, taken on day 0 of AZD1222 vaccination. The source is an adult in good health. This chain connects TRBV11-2 to TRBJ2-5, with D tentatively TRBD2 (6 bases). CDR3 nucleotides: TGTGCCAGCAGCCGACGGAGGGGACGCGAGACCCAGTACTTC. Its protein product is CASSRRRGRETQYF.